The 14 T cell receptor beta chains in this list originate from one sample, sequenced in a study of CD4 T cells in relation to SARS-CoV-2 and coronaviruses. Their target antigens are unknown. CD4+ T cells from unexposed donors were obtained before the COVID-19 pandemic (2011-2018). Isolation of CD4+ T cells took place after nine to ten days in culture. Method: immunoSEQ multiplex PCR; TCRdb's copy keeps in-frame clones and lacks some. The sample lists under 25,000 clones; around 77% were seen once. The sequenced sample consisted of CD4+ T cells from PBMCs, cultured in vitro. These receptors were collected from a human donor in good health.

The chain couples TRBV28 to TRBJ2-7, with 13 bases lining up with TRBD2. The V segment lost 8 bases and the J segment 0 bases; nucleotides outside the gene matches: 4. CDR1 and CDR2 (germline): MDHEN, SYDVKM. The CDR3 is 15 amino acids. Here the CDR3 reads CASGGTSGDSYEQYF. CDR3 sequence (DNA): TGTGCCAGCGGGGGGACTAGCGGGGACTCCTACGAGCAGTACTTC. Based on the CDR3 plus reference TRBV28 and TRBJ2-7, the full variable domain is DVKVTQSSRYLVKRTGEKVFLECVQDMDHENMFWYRQDPGLGLRLIYFSYDVKMKEKGDIPEGYSVSREKKERFSLILESASTNQTSMYLCASGGTSGDSYEQYFGPGTRLTVT.

This clone was observed a handful of times. This sequence joins TRBV11-2 and TRBJ2-2, with D tentatively TRBD2 (5 bases). The length of the CDR3 is 17 residues. Germline CDR1 reads SGHAT; CDR2 reads FQNNGV. V dropped 1 base and J dropped 4 bases, with 16 bases sitting between them. DNA of the CDR3: TGTGCCAGCAGCTTAGTCTGGGGAGCTTATACCACCGGGGAGCTGTTTTTT. It translates to CASSLVWGAYTTGELFF.

The rearrangement joins TRBV29-1 to TRBJ2-5; 13 bases match TRBD2. V shed 4 bases, J shed 5 bases, and the junction held 4 bases outside the gene matches. The CDR3 has 14 amino acids. Looked up from germline, CDR1 is SQVTM and CDR2 is ANQGSEA. In nucleotides, the CDR3 is TGCAGCGTTGCAACTAGCGGGAGGGGGGAGACCCAGTACTTC. Translated: CSVATSGRGETQYF.

V is TRBV12-3 or TRBV12-4 and J is TRBJ1-1; D is unclear. V shed 3 bases and J shed 7 bases, with 9 bases lying between them. CDR3 length: 12 residues. The CDR3 loop is CASSFPVNEAFF. For the CDR3, the DNA is TGTGCCAGCAGTTTTCCCGTTAATGAAGCTTTCTTT.

This clone was counted only a few times. The chain joins TRBV7-2 to TRBJ2-2; D is ambiguous. Germline CDR1 SGHTA, CDR2 FQGNSA. The CDR3 runs 17 residues. Trimming left V 2 bases short and J 0 bases short, with 13 bases between. The CDR3 DNA sequence: TGTGCCAGCAGCTTAACTGGCGTATACGCGAACACCGGGGAGCTGTTTTTT. Translating it yields CASSLTGVYANTGELFF.

This clone is medium-sized (0.01 to 0.1%) in the sample. The rearrangement joins TRBV14 to TRBJ2-1, with a weak D call TRBD2 (6 bases). This CDR3 contains 17 residues. Deletions cut 4 bases from V and 4 bases from J, with 20 bases between. Germline V lookup: CDR1 SGHDN, CDR2 FVKESK. Here the CDR3 DNA reads TGTGCCAGCAGCCGTCAACATGCGACTAGACCTTACAATGAGCAGTTCTTC. Translating gives CASSRQHATRPYNEQFF.

CDR3 region: CASSQGGGGAVGYGYTF. For the CDR3, the DNA is TGTGCCAGCAGCCAAGGGGGTGGGGGGGCGGTCGGCTATGGCTACACCTTC. The V gene is TRBV4-2, the J gene TRBJ1-2; D is possibly TRBD1 (6 bases). Germline CDR1 LGHNA, CDR2 YNFKEQ. The ends were cut back, 1 base at V and 4 bases at J, with 19 bases in the middle. The CDR3 loop spans 17 amino acids.

The chain combines TRBV19 with TRBJ1-4; D gene uncertain. V was shortened by 5 bases and J by 8 bases, with 9 bases between the two germline ends. Germline V gives CDR1 LNHDA, CDR2 SQIVND (reference sequence). CDR3 length equals 12 residues. CDR3 in DNA: TGTGCCAGTAGTCCGCCCTTAGAAAAACTGTTTTTT. It codes for CASSPPLEKLFF.

This chain links TRBV30 with TRBJ1-6, with 9 nucleotides matching TRBD1. The V segment lost 3 bases and the J segment 9 bases; nucleotides outside the gene matches: 9. The CDR3 has 15 residues. From germline, CDR1 is GTSNPN and CDR2 SVGIG (reference sequence). Here the CDR3 reads CAWRRTGEGGSPLHF. The CDR3, as DNA: TGTGCCTGGAGAAGGACAGGGGAGGGGGGTTCACCCCTCCACTTT.

V is TRBV28 and J is TRBJ2-7; D is ambiguous. The V end lost 5 bases, the J end lost 0 bases, and 8 bases lay between the germline ends. This CDR3 is built from 13 residues. Germline V gene data show CDR1 as MDHEN and CDR2 as SYDVKM. CDR3 nucleotide sequence: TGTGCCAGCAGTCTCCCGAGCTCCTACGAGCAGTACTTC. Translated: CASSLPSSYEQYF.

The rearrangement joins TRBV12-3 or TRBV12-4 to TRBJ1-1; D ambiguous. Trimming took 3 bases from V and 6 from J, leaving 11 bases between them. The CDR3 contains 13 residues. CDR3 sequence (DNA): TGTGCCAGCAGTTTTCGCCGCGGACCTGAAGCTTTCTTT. Translation gives CASSFRRGPEAFF.

The chain uses TRBV9 and TRBJ2-1, with 10 positions matching TRBD2. The CDR3 spans 15 residues. Trimming took 0 bases from V and 5 from J; bases not matched to a gene: 2. CDR1 and CDR2 (germline): SGDLS, YYNGEE. The chain's CDR3 is CASSVVTSGNNEQFF. The DNA for the CDR3 is TGTGCCAGCAGCGTAGTAACTAGCGGGAACAATGAGCAGTTCTTC.

This chain uses TRBV6-5 with TRBJ2-3; TRBD2 agrees at 13 bases. CDR1 is MNHEY and CDR2 is SVGAGI in the germline V gene. The CDR3 is 15 amino acids. Trimming took 7 bases from V and 4 from J; bases not matched to a gene: 5. CDR3 coding DNA: TGTGCCAGCACCTTACTAGCGGGAGGGGCAGATACGCAGTATTTT. Its translation: CASTLLAGGADTQYF.

This chain joins TRBV18 and TRBJ2-2; D may be TRBD1 or TRBD2 (5 bases each). This CDR3 has 14 residues. V dropped 8 bases and J dropped 0 bases, with 10 bases sitting between them. Germline V gene sequence: CDR1 KGHSH, CDR2 LQKENI. The CDR3 is CASPEGTNTGELFF. The CDR3 DNA is TGTGCCAGCCCCGAGGGGACGAACACCGGGGAGCTGTTTTTT.